The rows below give T cell receptor beta chains drawn from one sample of a study of T cell changes during pregnancy in multiple sclerosis. TCRdb keeps only in-frame clones here, not all; method: immunoSEQ multiplex PCR. This repertoire shows roughly 40,000 clones, just over 90% found once; its top ten account for roughly 1.2%. The material was peripheral blood, obtained before pregnancy. Receptors originate from a female donor with multiple sclerosis, enrolled in a pregnancy study. Both conserved end residues are part of each CDR3. D genes are given only for firm matches. The size of a clone is reported for some rows only, either as once, few or many, or as a class for expanded clones.

- | TRBJ2-3 | TRBV6-4 | once | TGTGCCAGCAGTGACGGGCGGGGAGACACAGATACGCAGTATTTT | CASSDGRGDTDTQYF
- | TRBJ1-5 | TRBV19 | - | TGTGCCAGTTGCGGGGTTGGGGGGGGACGCAATCAGCCCCAGCATTTT | CASCGVGGGRNQPQHF
- | TRBJ2-1 | TRBV28 | - | TGTGCCAGCATAGGGTCGACAGCCTCCTACAATGAGCAGTTCTTC | CASIGSTASYNEQFF
- | TRBJ2-1 | TRBV6-1 | - | TGTGCCAGCAGTGAAGCGCTCGGGCAGGCGGGCTACAATGAGCAGTTCTTC | CASSEALGQAGYNEQFF
TRBD2 | TRBJ2-2 | TRBV11-3 | - | TGTGCCAGCAGCCTCGGGACTAGCGGGGCCGGGGAGCTGTTTTTT | CASSLGTSGAGELFF
- | TRBJ2-3 | TRBV28 | - | TGTGCCAGCAGCGGAGATACGCAGTATTTT | CASSGDTQYF
TRBD1 | TRBJ2-2 | TRBV29-1 | - | TGCAGCGTGAAGAGACAGGGGTGGACCGGGGAGCTGTTTTTT | CSVKRQGWTGELFF
TRBD1 | TRBJ2-7 | TRBV7-8 | - | TGTGCCAGCAGCGCAGGGACAGGCTACGAGCAGTACTTC | CASSAGTGYEQYF
- | TRBJ1-1 | TRBV7-2 | - | TGTGCCAGCAGCTTAGGGGGGGGGACTGAAGCTTTCTTT | CASSLGGGTEAFF
TRBD2 | TRBJ2-3 | TRBV7-3 | - | TGTGCCAGCAGCCGGGACTACACTAGCACAGATACGCAGTATTTT | CASSRDYTSTDTQYF
- | TRBJ1-5 | TRBV5-6 | - | TGTGCCAGCAGCTTGGCGGAGAGGTGGATGGAGCCCCAGCATTTT | CASSLAERWMEPQHF
- | TRBJ2-7 | TRBV6-5 | once | TGTGCCAGCAGTGTTCGTGGAGGGAAGTCCTACGAGCAGTACTTC | CASSVRGGKSYEQYF
- | TRBJ2-2 | TRBV25-1 | - | TGTGCCAGCAGTGCTAAGAATACCGGGGAGCTGTTTTTT | CASSAKNTGELFF
- | TRBJ2-1 | TRBV29-1 | - | TGCAGCGTTGAAGATCGTTCTCAGTTCTTC | CSVEDRSQFF
- | TRBJ1-5 | TRBV30 | - | TGTGCCTGGTCAACTAAAGCAGGGGTTAGCAATCAGCCCCAGCATTTT | CAWSTKAGVSNQPQHF
- | TRBJ2-3 | TRBV10-1 | - | TGCGCCAGCAGTGACGGCGGAGCAAGCACAGATACGCAGTATTTT | CASSDGGASTDTQYF
TRBD1 | TRBJ1-4 | TRBV7-2 | - | TGTGCCAGCAGCTTAGACGGACAGGGCGAACTGTTTTTT | CASSLDGQGELFF
- | TRBJ2-3 | TRBV19 | - | TGTGCCAGCCAAGGGGGGGAGACCACAGATACGCAGTATTTT | CASQGGETTDTQYF
TRBD1 | TRBJ2-7 | TRBV25-1 | - | TGTGCCAGCAGAAGGGGACAGGGATACTCCTACGAGCAGTACTTC | CASRRGQGYSYEQYF
- | TRBJ2-7 | TRBV5-6 | - | TGTGCCAGCAGCTCGGGGGTTCGGGGGGGGACAGGGCAATACGAGCAGTACTTC | CASSSGVRGGTGQYEQYF
TRBD1 | TRBJ2-3 | TRBV9 | - | TGTGCCAGCAGCGTAAACCCAGGGGGTTCAGATACGCAGTATTTT | CASSVNPGGSDTQYF
TRBD2 | TRBJ2-3 | TRBV5-1 | - | TGCGCCAGCAGGGGTACTAGCGCCCATGCCGATACGCAGTATTTT | CASRGTSAHADTQYF
- | TRBJ2-1 | TRBV18 | - | TGTGCCAGCTCACCACGATCTAGCGTCGGCAATGAGCAGTTCTTC | CASSPRSSVGNEQFF
- | TRBJ1-1 | TRBV5-4 | - | TGTGCCAGCAGCTTGGGAGCGTACACTGAAGCTTTCTTT | CASSLGAYTEAFF
- | TRBJ2-7 | TRBV11-2 | - | TGTGCCAGCAGCTTATTACTCGTCGAGCAGTACTTC | CASSLLLVEQYF
- | TRBJ1-5 | TRBV6-5 | - | TGTGCCAGCAGTTATAGGGACATAGGCAACAATCAGCCCCAGCATTTT | CASSYRDIGNNQPQHF
TRBD1 | TRBJ1-4 | TRBV27 | - | TGTGCCAGCAGTTTGCGTAGGGGGCTGGGCGAAAAACTGTTTTTT | CASSLRRGLGEKLFF
- | TRBJ2-1 | TRBV10-3 | - | TGTGCCACCTCAAGAGGGGGTAATGAGCAGTTCTTC | CATSRGGNEQFF
TRBD1 | TRBJ2-5 | TRBV7-4 | - | TGTGCCAGCAGCTTAGCGGGACAGGGGGCCGTCTTTGGGACCCAGTACTTC | CASSLAGQGAVFGTQYF
TRBD1 | TRBJ2-7 | TRBV6-5 | - | TGTGCCAGCAGTTCCACAGGGGGCCGGTACGAGCAGTACTTC | CASSSTGGRYEQYF
- | TRBJ1-4 | TRBV7-7 | - | TGTGCCAGCAGCTTAGGAGGGGGGGGGAATGAAAAACTGTTTTTT | CASSLGGGGNEKLFF
- | TRBJ1-2 | TRBV27 | - | TGTGCCAGCAGTTTCACACTGGGGGGGGGTTCTGGCTACACCTTC | CASSFTLGGGSGYTF
TRBD1 | TRBJ1-3 | TRBV2 | - | TGTGCCAGCAGTACGACGACAGGGCCTGGAAACACCATATATTTT | CASSTTTGPGNTIYF
TRBD2 | TRBJ2-7 | TRBV27 | medium-sized | TGTGCCAGCAGTTTTTTGGCGGGGGGTTGGTCCGGCGAGCAGTACTTC | CASSFLAGGWSGEQYF
- | TRBJ1-1 | TRBV28 | - | TGTGCCAGCAGTACCCCCATTTTGGAGACTGAAGCTTTCTTT | CASSTPILETEAFF
TRBD1 | TRBJ2-1 | TRBV30 | - | TGTGCCTGGAGTTCCTCTTTCAGGGGGCCCTCCTACAATGAGCAGTTCTTC | CAWSSSFRGPSYNEQFF
- | TRBJ1-5 | TRBV6-1 | - | TGTGCCAGCAGTGTACGGACAGACAATCAGCCCCAGCATTTT | CASSVRTDNQPQHF
TRBD2 | TRBJ2-7 | TRBV11-2 | - | TGTGCCAGCAGCTTAGAATCCGCGACTAGCGGGTACTACGAGCAGTACTTC | CASSLESATSGYYEQYF
- | TRBJ1-2 | TRBV19 | once | TGTGCCAGTAGTATAGCGGGAAACTATGGCTACACCTTC | CASSIAGNYGYTF
- | TRBJ1-4 | TRBV9 | - | TGTGCCAGCAGCCCGCGAGGAGCGGGGCCTAATGAAAAACTGTTTTTT | CASSPRGAGPNEKLFF
- | TRBJ2-2 | TRBV5-4 | - | TGTGCCAGCAGCGAGAGATCAAAGAACACCGGGGAGCTGTTTTTT | CASSERSKNTGELFF
TRBD1 | TRBJ2-7 | TRBV13 | - | TGTGCCAGCAGCCGCCGTTCCTCGGACAGGAGCTCCTACGAGCAGTACTTC | CASSRRSSDRSSYEQYF
- | TRBJ2-1 | TRBV30 | - | TGTGCCTGGAGTAAGGCGGGTCAATACAATGAGCAGTTCTTC | CAWSKAGQYNEQFF
- | TRBJ1-2 | TRBV5-5 | - | TGTGCCAGCAGCTTGGGCCAGGCTAACTATGGCTACACCTTC | CASSLGQANYGYTF
TRBD1 | TRBJ1-2 | TRBV4-1 | few | TGCGCCAGCAGCCCCCGGGGACAGGGGTATGGCTACACCTTC | CASSPRGQGYGYTF
TRBD1 | TRBJ2-1 | TRBV5-1 | - | TGCGCCAGCAGCAGGGGCGGGACAGGGCTTTTTCGGCACCGTTACAATGAGCAGTTCTTC | CASSRGGTGLFRHRYNEQFF
- | TRBJ1-1 | TRBV4-3 | - | TGCGCCAGCAGCCAAGATCGAGAAGCGAACACTGAAGCTTTCTTT | CASSQDREANTEAFF
- | TRBJ2-2 | TRBV5-4 | - | TGTGCCAGCAGCTCCTCGAGGGCGCTGAACACCGGGGAGCTGTTTTTT | CASSSSRALNTGELFF
TRBD2 | TRBJ2-5 | TRBV18 | - | TGTGCCAGCTCACCCAACCTAGCGGGACGGGGACGGGAGACCCAGTACTTC | CASSPNLAGRGRETQYF
- | TRBJ2-5 | TRBV28 | - | TGTGCCAGCAGTTCTGTCCAAGAGACCCAGTACTTC | CASSSVQETQYF
TRBD1 | TRBJ1-5 | TRBV19 | - | TGTGCCAGTAGTATCAGGGGGCAAGACAATCAGCCCCAGCATTTT | CASSIRGQDNQPQHF